What follows is one T cell receptor (beta chain) and its context. The data were obtained in a study of cytomegalovirus exposure and HLA in healthy donors. 13 Jbeta primers and 60 Vbeta primers were used for the PCR. Method: immunoSEQ multiplex PCR; TCRdb's copy keeps in-frame clones and lacks some. This table holds fewer than 200,000 clones, roughly 80% found once. CDR1 MNHNS and CDR2 SASEGT come from the germline V gene. The CDR3 covers 11 residues. The V gene lost 7 bases and the J gene lost 7 bases, with 5 bases spanning the gap. The clonotype comes from a female donor in good health and CMV-seronegative. V usage is TRBV6-1 and J usage is TRBJ1-6; D unresolved. Sequenced: PBMCs. CDR3 region: CASNSNSPLHF. For the CDR3, the DNA is TGTGCCAGCAACTCGAATTCACCCCTCCACTTT.